This TCR beta chain was recovered during a study of OX40 agonist ivuxolimab in advanced cancers. Broadly, across the study: Ivuxolimab, which targeted the costimulatory receptor OX40 (CD134), was an agonistic, fully human IgG2 monoclonal antibody. Intravenous ivuxolimab was administered to patients every 2 weeks at six dose levels: 0.01, 0.1, 0.3, 1.5, 3 and 10 mg/kg. Of the roughly 51 dose-escalation patients, hepatocellular carcinoma was present in around 20, melanoma in some 15, renal cell carcinoma in 9 and head and neck cancer in 9. In the dose-escalation cohort, roughly 80% of patients were male, and the mean age was roughly 60 years, with a range of about 23 to 90. Patients were allowed to have had prior anti-PD-1, anti-PD-L1 or anti-CTLA-4 therapy, and 40% of the dose-escalation patients had previously received checkpoint inhibitors. Three dose-escalation patients achieved partial responses, one with hepatocellular carcinoma and two with cutaneous melanoma. Peripheral TCRbeta sequencing was intended to test whether TCR sequence diversity was altered and clonal T-cell expansion was caused by ivuxolimab. The monotherapy dose-escalation portion (N ≈ 56 patients) of the phase I ivuxolimab trial is reported in the paper.

Patients with a history of autoimmune disease or receiving systemic immunosuppression were excluded from the trial. Peripheral blood for TCR sequencing was drawn from every dose cohort at baseline, at cycle 4 day 1 and at cycle 7 day 1. Samples came from an open-label, multicenter, first-in-human phase I dose-escalation trial of ivuxolimab. Adults with locally advanced or metastatic head and neck squamous cell, hepatocellular, melanoma or renal cell carcinoma were enrolled in the trial. Before TCR sequencing, CD4+ and CD8+ T cells were separately sorted from peripheral blood. Genomic DNA was extracted from sorted cells for sequencing of the TCRbeta CDR3 region. The immunoSEQ Assay was used for sequencing of TCRbeta CDR3 regions. TCRdb provides this immuneACCESS table in a form limited to in-frame rearrangements. Some clones are lacking; in checked studies, under half of them reflect an unresolved V gene, and why the rest are absent is not known. This sample holds 70,000 or so clones; 80% to 95% were observed only once. The top ten constitute approximately 0.3% of the sample.

This clone was counted once. The antigen this receptor binds is unknown. No much larger clone is present one base from it, and per-base qualities are unavailable. The investigation overall reported the following: Clonal expansion of both CD4+ and CD8+ blood T cells was observed from baseline to week 6 at doses 0.1 to 3.0 mg/kg. On average, CD8+ T cells showed more expanded clones than CD4+ T cells after ivuxolimab. In the 0.1-3.0 mg/kg groups, partial responders had among the lowest normalized peripheral clonal expansion, particularly in CD8+ T cells. Antigen specificity was not determined for the clonally expanded peripheral T cells. Low levels of normalized T-cell clonal expansion were also seen in some nonresponding patients.

The trim is 1 base for V and 1 base for J, with a gap of 13 bases between the germline ends. The germline V gene sets CDR1 to LGHNT and CDR2 to FRNRAP. There are 16 amino acids in the CDR3, from cysteine to phenylalanine inclusive. Just CDR3 DNA is preserved here, 48 bases in frame from base 1. This receptor was taken from an adult with an advanced solid tumor such as melanoma, head and neck, liver or kidney cancer. The V gene is TRBV12-5 and the J gene is TRBJ1-1; the D gene cannot be resolved reliably. The input for sequencing was CD4+ or CD8+ T cells sorted from blood, taken in a trial of the OX40 agonist ivuxolimab. At the DNA level, the sequence is TGTGCTAGTGGTTTGGGCAGGACTAAGTCGAACACTGAAGCTTTCTTT. The translation is CASGLGRTKSNTEAFF. The CDR3, completed at both ends by the reference TRBV12-5 and TRBJ1-1 genes, gives the full variable domain DARVTQTPRHKVTEMGQEVTMRCQPILGHNTVFWYRQTMMQGLELLAYFRNRAPLDDSGMPKDRFSAEMPDATLATLKIQPSEPRDSAVYFCASGLGRTKSNTEAFFGQGTRLTVV.